These 24 T cell receptor beta chains were sequenced from one sample in a study of T-cell memory formation after mild COVID-19. TCRdb reanalysed the 5' RACE reads using MiXCR and keeps one entry per CDR3 protein. The sample shows approximately 300,000 distinct CDR3 sequences, around a sixth of them seen only once. The specimen sequenced was PBMCs or a T cell subset sorted from them (not recorded which). The receptors come from a man between 18 and 29 years old who had mild COVID-19 (a few samples of this study predate the infection). Cell type and time point are not known.

The CDR3 here is CATSDPNEGGQPQHF. In nucleotides, the CDR3 is TGTGCCACCAGTGACCCCAACGAAGGGGGTCAGCCCCAGCATTTT. V and J are TRBV24-1 and TRBJ1-5; perhaps TRBD1 as D (6 bases). The CDR3 loop spans 15 amino acids. Germline V CDR1 and CDR2: KGHDR, SFDVKD. Trimming removed 4 bases at V and 6 bases at J, with 15 bases between.

This clonotype came up a few times. The rearrangement links TRBV18 to TRBJ1-5; tentatively, D is TRBD1 (6 bases). Germline assignment: CDR1 KGHSH and CDR2 LQKENI. Trimming pared 3 bases from V and 0 bases from J, leaving 9 bases between. The CDR3 has 15 residues. DNA of the CDR3: TGTGCCAGCTCACCGAGGGGGAATAGCAATCAGCCCCAGCATTTT. Amino acids: CASSPRGNSNQPQHF.

V usage is TRBV9 and J usage is TRBJ2-1, with 7 bases fitting TRBD2. J lost 3 bases, V lost 0 bases, and 3 bases had no gene match. CDR1 is SGDLS, CDR2 YYNGEE, per germline. The CDR3 runs to 15 residues. The CDR3 nucleotides are TGTGCCAGCAGCGTAGGTTCGGGGGGCTACAATGAGCAGTTCTTC. Amino acid sequence: CASSVGSGGYNEQFF.

This clonotype was counted a few times. This chain uses TRBV24-1 with TRBJ1-1, with TRBD1 identical over 7 bases. This CDR3 spans 13 amino acids. V lost 4 bases, J lost 6 bases, and 4 bases stayed unmatched. Germline V gene data show CDR1 as KGHDR and CDR2 as SFDVKD. As DNA, the CDR3 is TGTGCCACCAGTGACAGGGGGGAGGCTGAAGCTTTCTTT. Protein product: CATSDRGEAEAFF.

This clonotype has a count of ten or more. This rearrangement joins TRBV4-1 to TRBJ1-2, with D perhaps TRBD1 (5 bases). The CDR3 covers 15 residues. V lost 3 bases and J 7 bases, leaving 18 bases between the germline ends. Germline-derived CDR1 and CDR2 are MGHRA and YSYEKL. CDR3 nucleotides: TGCGCCAGCAGCCAGTGGGGACCGGTCAGAAGTGGCTACACCTTC. It encodes CASSQWGPVRSGYTF.

V gene TRBV12-3 or TRBV12-4 combines with J gene TRBJ2-3; D is possibly TRBD1 (6 bases). The CDR3 totals 17 residues. With 5 bases removed from V and 0 bases from J, the gap between germline ends came to 18 bases. CDR3 loop: CASSPTQGSASTDTQYF. The DNA for the CDR3 is TGTGCCAGCAGTCCCACGCAGGGGTCTGCTAGCACAGATACGCAGTATTTT.

The V call is TRBV3-1, the J call TRBJ2-1, with a possible D match to TRBD2 (5 bases). The CDR3 is 13 amino acids. V was shortened by 3 bases and J by 10 bases, with 13 bases between the two germline ends. Looked up from germline, CDR1 is LGHDT and CDR2 is YNNKEL (reference sequence). CDR3 amino acids: CASSQTNGEEQFF. DNA of the CDR3: TGTGCCAGCAGCCAGACTAACGGGGAAGAGCAGTTCTTC.

The V gene is TRBV7-6, the J gene TRBJ2-7, with a weak D call TRBD1 (5 bases). The CDR3 is made up of 14 amino acids. The germline gives CDR1 SGHVS, CDR2 FNYEAQ. Trimming removed 7 bases from V and 1 base from J, with 14 bases in between. CDR3 sequence: CASTLSPGSYEQYF. DNA of the CDR3: TGTGCCAGCACCCTGAGCCCAGGGTCCTACGAGCAGTACTTC.

This clonotype was observed a few times. The rearrangement joins TRBV12-3 or TRBV12-4 to TRBJ1-6; weak D call: TRBD1 (5 bases). The CDR3 runs 15 residues. Trimming took 6 bases from V and 8 from J, leaving 17 bases between them. In DNA, the CDR3 is TGTGCCAGCAGCTTGGCAGGGTCCCATCATTCACCCCTCCACTTT. It is translated as CASSLAGSHHSPLHF.

This sequence joins TRBV4-2 and TRBJ1-6; D is ambiguous. Looked up from germline, CDR1 is LGHNA and CDR2 is YNFKEQ. The CDR3 loop spans 15 amino acids. The V end was cut by 4 bases, the J end by 9 bases, with 16 bases between. CDR3 in DNA: TGTGCCAGCAGCCCCTCCCCGGGCCCCGGTTCACCCCTCCACTTT. Protein sequence: CASSPSPGPGSPLHF.

J is TRBJ2-2 and V is TRBV7-2, with no clear D. Germline CDR1 SGHTA, CDR2 FQGNSA. The CDR3 is 17 amino acids. The V end lost 4 bases, the J end lost 3 bases, and 18 bases lay between the germline ends. DNA of the CDR3: TGTGCCAGCAGCTCGGCGTACCGACACGAGTACACCGGGGAGCTGTTTTTT. Protein: CASSSAYRHEYTGELFF.

A few counts support this clonotype. The chain links TRBV2 to TRBJ2-7; D possibly corresponds to TRBD1 (6 bases). Germline V lookup: CDR1 SNHLY, CDR2 FYNNEI. Between the trimmed V and J ends, which lost 1 base and 0 bases, there was a span of 13 bases. The CDR3 consists of 16 residues. The CDR3 protein is CASSEERQGSSYEQYV. The CDR3 DNA follows: TGTGCCAGCAGTGAAGAAAGGCAGGGGAGCTCCTACGAGCAGTACGTC.

This clonotype was detected a few times. The J gene is TRBJ2-3, the V gene TRBV4-2; 9 bases align to TRBD1. CDR1 LGHNA and CDR2 YNFKEQ come from the germline V gene. The CDR3 contains 16 residues. The junction had 10 bases not matched to a gene; V was cut back by 7 bases and J by 2 bases. CDR3 residues: CASTLRDRAYTDTQYF. Here the CDR3 DNA reads TGTGCCAGCACCCTCCGGGACAGGGCCTACACAGATACGCAGTATTTT.

V gene TRBV9 combines with J gene TRBJ2-2; D is unresolved. From germline, CDR1 is SGDLS and CDR2 YYNGEE. The V gene lost 0 bases and the J gene lost 7 bases, with 7 bases spanning the gap. The CDR3 extends over 13 amino acids. The chain's CDR3 is CASSVDTSGELFF. CDR3 nucleotide sequence: TGTGCCAGCAGCGTAGATACGAGCGGGGAGCTGTTTTTT.

The rearrangement uses TRBV7-9 and TRBJ1-4, with 9 bases fitting TRBD1. This CDR3 comprises 16 residues. Germline loops: CDR1 SEHNR, CDR2 FQNEAQ (reference sequence). The J segment lost 3 bases and the V segment lost 5 bases, leaving 7 bases of the junction unmatched. CDR3 in amino acids: CASSPGQGRANEKLFF. The CDR3 region has the DNA TGTGCCAGCAGCCCCGGACAGGGGAGGGCTAATGAAAAACTGTTTTTT.

The chain couples TRBV7-2 to TRBJ2-3; TRBD2 agrees at 8 bases. Unmatched junction bases numbered 5, after V lost 7 bases and J lost 2 bases. Per germline, CDR1 SGHTA and CDR2 FQGNSA. CDR3 length equals 14 residues. The CDR3 nucleotides read TGTGCCAGCATCCAAGCGGGGGTCACAGATACGCAGTATTTT. Its translation: CASIQAGVTDTQYF.

This clonotype was counted many times. The chain has TRBV11-2 and TRBJ2-1; D gene ambiguous. The germline CDR1 and CDR2 sequences are SGHAT and FQNNGV. The CDR3 totals 15 residues. V was cut by 0 bases and J by 0 bases, with 6 bases left in between. As DNA, the CDR3 is TGTGCCAGCAGCTTAGAGGCAACCTCCTACAATGAGCAGTTCTTC. Translated: CASSLEATSYNEQFF. Complete variable domain (other parts from reference TRBV11-2 and TRBJ2-1): EAGVAQSPRYKIIEKRQSVAFWCNPISGHATLYWYQQILGQGPKLLIQFQNNGVVDDSQLPKDRFSAERLKGVDSTLKIQPAKLEDSAVYLCASSLEATSYNEQFFGPGTRLTVL.

The chain uses TRBV6-2 or TRBV6-3 and TRBJ2-7, with TRBD1 matching over 7 bases. The CDR3 contains 15 residues. V lost 6 bases and J lost 2; bases outside the gene matches: 10. Germline CDR1 and CDR2: MNHEY and SVGEGT. The CDR3 is CASRSLGQGAYEQYF. For the CDR3, the DNA is TGTGCCAGCAGAAGCCTCGGGCAGGGGGCCTACGAGCAGTACTTC.

This clonotype was counted only a few times. The CDR3 spells CASSQSPGAYEQYV. CDR3 sequence (DNA): TGCGCCAGCAGCCAAAGCCCAGGGGCCTACGAGCAGTACGTC. The chain uses TRBV4-3 and TRBJ2-7; a weak D match, TRBD1 (6 bases). The CDR3 contains 14 residues. V was clipped by 2 bases and J by 2 bases, with 10 bases between them. Germline V gives CDR1 LGHNA, CDR2 YSLEER.

CDR3: CASSLYTSNQPQHF. The CDR3 bases are TGTGCCAGCAGCTTGTACACCAGCAATCAGCCCCAGCATTTT. The chain uses TRBV5-8 and TRBJ1-5; no firm D call. V was trimmed by 1 base and J by 1 base, leaving 6 bases between them. This CDR3 is built from 14 residues. Germline V gene sequence: CDR1 SGHTS, CDR2 YDEGEE.

This clonotype was seen more than once but under ten times. This chain joins TRBV18 and TRBJ2-3, with TRBD2 matching over 7 bases. The CDR3 contains 14 residues. Trimming removed 2 bases from V and 2 bases from J; junction bases left unmatched: 1. Germline lookup yields CDR1 KGHSH and CDR2 LQKENI. Here the CDR3 DNA reads TGTGCCAGCTCACCAACTAGCGACACAGATACGCAGTATTTT. Translation: CASSPTSDTDTQYF.

This clonotype was observed a handful of times. V is TRBV19 and J is TRBJ2-3, with D perhaps TRBD1 (7 bases). This CDR3 is 16 amino acids long. Trimming took off 0 bases at V and 3 bases at J, with 13 bases between the two ends. CDR1 is LNHDA and CDR2 is SQIVND in the germline V gene (reference sequence). CDR3 sequence reads: CASSIDRGTVTDTQYF. The CDR3, as DNA: TGTGCCAGTAGTATAGATCGCGGGACAGTAACAGATACGCAGTATTTT.

This clonotype was seen a few times. V and J are TRBV20-1 and TRBJ2-3, with TRBD2 matching over 9 bases. The J segment lost 0 bases and the V segment lost 5 bases, leaving 3 bases of the junction unmatched. This CDR3 has 14 residues. Germline V CDR1 and CDR2: DFQATT, SNEGSKA (reference sequence). The CDR3 DNA follows: TGCAGTGCTCTTAGCGGGAGCAGCACAGATACGCAGTATTTT. This gives the protein CSALSGSSTDTQYF.

This clonotype was counted between two and nine times. The J gene is TRBJ1-6, the V gene TRBV11-2; D may be TRBD1 (6 bases). V lost 4 bases and J 5 bases, leaving 9 bases between the germline ends. This CDR3 comprises 14 residues. The germline gives CDR1 SGHAT, CDR2 FQNNGV. The CDR3 region is CASSWTDNNSPLHF. CDR3 DNA: TGTGCCAGCAGCTGGACAGACAATAATTCACCCCTCCACTTT. Based on the CDR3 plus reference TRBV11-2 and TRBJ1-6, the full variable domain is EAGVAQSPRYKIIEKRQSVAFWCNPISGHATLYWYQQILGQGPKLLIQFQNNGVVDDSQLPKDRFSAERLKGVDSTLKIQPAKLEDSAVYLCASSWTDNNSPLHFGNGTRLTVT.